The 5 T cell receptor beta chains below come from one sample, sequenced in a study of cytomegalovirus exposure and HLA in healthy donors. PCR amplification relied on 60 Vbeta primers (plus 13 Jbeta primers). The data were produced by immunoSEQ multiplex PCR, yet TCRdb's version contains in-frame clones alone and is incomplete. The table includes some 150,000 clones, around four fifths detected once. The specimen sequenced was PBMCs. These receptors all stem from a woman between 45 and 65 years old in good health and CMV-seronegative.

The chain carries TRBV2 and TRBJ1-2; tentative D call: TRBD1 (6 bases). V was cut by 1 base and J by 7 bases, with 7 bases left in between. This CDR3 has 12 amino acids. Per the germline V gene, CDR1 is SNHLY and CDR2 is FYNNEI. Written as DNA, the CDR3 is TGTGCCAGCAGTGAAGACAGGGCTGGCTACACCTTC. It encodes CASSEDRAGYTF.

The rearrangement joins TRBV9 to TRBJ1-3; tentative D call: TRBD1 (6 bases). Germline CDR1 is SGDLS and CDR2 is YYNGEE. Trimming removed 4 bases at V and 0 bases at J, with 11 bases between. This CDR3 is 15 amino acids long. The CDR3 nucleotides are TGTGCCAGCAGCCCCCGGACAGACTCTGGAAACACCATATATTTT. This encodes CASSPRTDSGNTIYF.

The table lists this clone with a few counts. V is TRBV4-3 and J is TRBJ1-1; TRBD1 is a possible D gene (6 bases). Trimming removed 5 bases at V and 1 base at J, with 8 bases between. The CDR3 runs to 13 residues. Germline V gives CDR1 LGHNA, CDR2 YSLEER. The CDR3 is CASSVDRNTEAFF. The CDR3, as DNA: TGCGCCAGCAGCGTGGACAGGAACACTGAAGCTTTCTTT.

A single count supports this clone. CDR3 sequence (DNA): TGTGCCAGCAGTTTATGGGCAGGGGGCATATGGCCCCAGCATTTT. Its translation is CASSLWAGGIWPQHF. This sequence joins TRBV28 and TRBJ1-5, with 8 nucleotides matching TRBD1. Germline CDR1 is MDHEN and CDR2 is SYDVKM. The CDR3 contains 15 residues. V lost 0 bases and J lost 9; bases outside the gene matches: 7.

The V call is TRBV18, the J call TRBJ1-1; possibly TRBD1 for D (5 bases). This CDR3 region has 12 residues. V lost 1 base, J lost 8 bases, and 8 bases lay in between. In germline, CDR1 is KGHSH, CDR2 LQKENI. The CDR3 spells CASSPLAGEAFF. CDR3 DNA sequence: TGTGCCAGCTCACCACTCGCAGGGGAAGCTTTCTTT.